This TCR beta chain was obtained from a study of Ad26.COV2.S vaccination and SARS-CoV-2 variants. As for the study in general: Donor got 5x10^10 or 1x10^11 viral particles of Ad26.COV2.S.

The CDR3 is made up of 16 amino acids. Germline lookup yields CDR1 SEHNR and CDR2 FQNEAQ (reference sequence). V gave up 4 bases and J gave up 2 bases, with 15 bases separating them. Details on this clone: The antigen is unknown.

Treatment in this sample: 15 to 20 received Ad26.COV2.S at low or high dose, single or two shots; about 5 received placebo; per-sample allocation not given. Sampling was performed 63 days after the first vaccine or placebo injection. Produced via immunoSEQ multiplex PCR; TCRdb's table is partial and in-frame only. This sample has some 350,000 clones, with 85% found just once. The study's findings and limits: Total T cell responses may have been underestimated by the TCR breadth and depth analyses. It was reported that spike-specific CD8+ and CD4+ T cell responses were substantially broad after vaccination. Breadth of non-spike TCRs did not differ between vaccinees and placebo recipients.

The rearrangement links TRBV7-9 to TRBJ2-1, with D possibly being TRBD2 (6 bases). The sequence was collected from a person aged 18-65 years who received the Ad26.COV2.S COVID-19 vaccine or a placebo. The material sequenced was peripheral blood, taken in a trial of Ad26.COV2.S vaccine versus placebo. DNA for the CDR3: TGTGCCAGCAGCTCCCAGGGACGGGGGACCTACAATGAGCAGTTCTTC. Protein product: CASSSQGRGTYNEQFF. Full variable domain (missing parts from reference TRBV7-9 and TRBJ2-1): DTGVSQNPRHKITKRGQNVTFRCDPISEHNRLYWYRQTLGQGPEFLTYFQNEAQLEKSRLLSDRFSAERPKGSFSTLEIQRTEQGDSAMYLCASSSQGRGTYNEQFFGPGTRLTVL.